A single sample gave rise to the 25 T cell receptor beta chains below, sequenced in a study of CD8 T cells in Susac syndrome (dated by TCRdb to between 2018 and 2021). The library came from the immunoSEQ multiplex PCR assay. RNA was extracted with the RNeasy kit and about 0.5 to 1 ug was reverse transcribed using random hexamers. TCRdb passed the public sequencing reads through fastp at Q25 and MiXCR, retaining productive beta sequences. Entries that share a CDR3 protein sequence are merged under the most common genes and DNA. Across this sample there are roughly 120,000 distinct CDR3 sequences, with over 90% seen only once. Roughly 0.29% of the sample belongs to the ten largest clones. Material: CD8+ T cells from PBMCs. The receptors derive from a human donor with multiple sclerosis.

The V call is TRBV30, the J call TRBJ1-6, with TRBD1 matching over 7 bases. The V and J ends lost 4 bases and 8 bases, in that order; junction bases with no gene match: 5. The germline CDR1 and CDR2 sequences are GTSNPN and SVGIG (reference sequence). CDR3 length: 13 amino acids. The CDR3 DNA follows: TGTGCCTGGACGACAGGGTTTGATTCACCCCTCCACTTT. This gives the protein CAWTTGFDSPLHF.

This chain uses TRBV29-1 with TRBJ2-1; no clear D. V was pared by 5 bases and J by 0 bases, with 11 bases between. Germline loops: CDR1 SQVTM, CDR2 ANQGSEA. This CDR3 has 14 residues. This CDR3 is CSVYLRSSYNEQFF. The CDR3 DNA sequence: TGCAGCGTTTATTTGCGGAGCTCCTACAATGAGCAGTTCTTC.

The chain links TRBV7-9 to TRBJ2-7; possibly TRBD1 or TRBD2 for D (5 bases each). This CDR3 has 16 amino acids. Germline loops: CDR1 SEHNR, CDR2 FQNEAQ (reference sequence). V shed 2 bases and J shed 4 bases, with 18 bases lying between them. The CDR3 reads CASSLLTAGSGYEQYF. DNA of the CDR3: TGTGCCAGCAGCTTACTCACAGCAGGGAGTGGGTACGAGCAGTACTTC.

This rearrangement joins TRBV24-1 to TRBJ2-1; a possible D gene is TRBD1 (6 bases). The germline gives CDR1 KGHDR, CDR2 SFDVKD. The CDR3 runs 12 residues. V was cut by 5 bases and J by 8 bases, with 9 bases left in between. DNA of the CDR3: TGTGCCACCAGTGGAGGGACATATGAGCAGTTCTTC. It yields the protein CATSGGTYEQFF.

The genes are TRBV9 and TRBJ2-3, with D uncertain. Deletions cut 2 bases from V and 5 bases from J, with 12 bases between. The germline V gene has CDR1 SGDLS and CDR2 YYNGEE. This CDR3 comprises 14 residues. CDR3 amino acids: CASSVLPRRDTQYF. As DNA, the CDR3 is TGTGCCAGCAGCGTGCTTCCGCGCCGAGATACGCAGTATTTT.

The chain joins TRBV13 to TRBJ2-4; D is ambiguous. V shed 5 bases and J shed 0 bases, with 14 bases lying between them. CDR3 length: 16 amino acids. Germline lookup yields CDR1 PRHDT and CDR2 FYEKMQ (reference sequence). CDR3 sequence reads: CASSPASSRAKNIQYF. The CDR3 nucleotides are TGTGCCAGCAGCCCAGCGTCGTCCCGAGCCAAAAACATTCAGTACTTC.

The chain uses TRBV4-1 and TRBJ1-6; 9 bases map to TRBD1. Germline CDR1 MGHRA, CDR2 YSYEKL. J was trimmed by 6 bases and V by 2 bases; bases with no gene match: 5. The CDR3 contains 16 residues. The CDR3 DNA sequence: TGCGCCAGCAGCCAAAACCCGACAGGGGGTAATTCACCCCTCCACTTT. Protein product: CASSQNPTGGNSPLHF.

CDR3 amino acids: CASSYPSRDTNYNEQFF. The CDR3 bases are TGTGCCAGCAGTTACCCGAGCAGGGATACTAACTACAATGAGCAGTTCTTC. The chain joins TRBV6-5 to TRBJ2-1; D may be TRBD1 (5 bases). The V gene lost 2 bases and the J gene lost 3 bases, with 17 bases spanning the gap. Germline-derived CDR1 and CDR2 are MNHEY and SVGAGI. The CDR3 is made up of 17 amino acids.

The J gene is TRBJ2-7, the V gene TRBV28; D possibly corresponds to TRBD1 (6 bases). The CDR3 extends over 18 amino acids. V lost 5 bases to trimming and J lost 4 bases, with 27 bases between them. Looked up from germline, CDR1 is MDHEN and CDR2 is SYDVKM. The CDR3 DNA reads as TGTGCCAGCAGTCCGTCCTCGGACAGACTAAGGGTTGAGTACGAGCAGTACGTC. Its protein is CASSPSSDRLRVEYEQYV.

The V and J genes are TRBV7-3 and TRBJ2-5; tentatively, D is TRBD1 (5 bases). Looked up from germline, CDR1 is SGHTA and CDR2 is FQGTGA. The CDR3 loop spans 14 amino acids. The V end was cut by 4 bases, the J end by 9 bases, with 18 bases between. CDR3 residues: CASSSRGRDSAQYF. CDR3 DNA: TGTGCCAGCAGCTCCCGTGGCAGGGATTCGGCCCAGTACTTC.

The gene calls are TRBV5-4 and TRBJ2-5, with D perhaps TRBD1 or TRBD2 (5 bases each). V dropped 3 bases and J dropped 6 bases, with 15 bases sitting between them. The germline V gene encodes CDR1 SGHNT and CDR2 YYREEE (reference sequence). The CDR3 spans 14 residues. CDR3 coding DNA: TGTGCCAGCAGCTCGGGGCAGGGCCCGAAGACCCAGTACTTC. It codes for CASSSGQGPKTQYF.

V is TRBV7-9 and J is TRBJ2-7; TRBD2 is a possible D gene (6 bases). This CDR3 is built from 19 residues. Trimming removed 2 bases from V and 3 bases from J, with 26 bases in between. Germline CDR1 reads SEHNR; CDR2 reads FQNEAQ (reference sequence). CDR3 sequence (DNA): TGTGCCAGCAGCTTACTTCGGGTTTCCTCGGCGGAGGGGAGCTACGAGCAGTACTTC. Its protein product is CASSLLRVSSAEGSYEQYF.

Notes on this clonotype: Sequence at one end of the junction differs from germline and may be a read error. This chain uses TRBV5-6 with TRBJ2-6; TRBD1 matches 7 bases. Germline CDR1 SGHDT, CDR2 YYEEEE. There are 18 residues in the CDR3. CDR3: CASSYWGWTGSGTNVLTF. Here the CDR3 DNA reads TGTGCCAGCAGCTACTGGGGGTGGACAGGCTCTGGGACCAACGTCCTGACTTTC.

This rearrangement joins TRBV12-3 or TRBV12-4 to TRBJ2-5; TRBD1 is a possible D gene (6 bases). The germline V and J ends were trimmed by 6 bases and 3 bases, with 8 bases remaining between them. The CDR3 has 12 amino acids. The CDR3 DNA reads TGTGCCAGCAGCTACAGGGAAGAGACCCAGTACTTC. Residues: CASSYREETQYF.

The chain couples TRBV7-9 to TRBJ2-3; 13 positions match TRBD2. CDR1 and CDR2 (germline): SEHNR, FQNEAQ (reference sequence). V lost 5 bases to trimming and J lost 1 base; unmatched junction nucleotides: 3. The CDR3 runs 16 residues. The CDR3, as DNA: TGTGCCAGCAGCCCCACTAGCGGGGGGGGCACAGATACGCAGTATTTT. Translation gives CASSPTSGGGTDTQYF.

The chain couples TRBV5-4 to TRBJ2-3; the D is unclear. Trimming cost V 0 bases and J 2 bases, with 19 bases left between them. The V gene's germline CDR1 is SGHNT and CDR2 YYREEE (reference sequence). The CDR3 spans 18 residues. In nucleotides, the CDR3 is TGTGCCAGCAGCTTGGTCCCCATTGCGGCCCTATACACAGATACGCAGTATTTT. This translates into CASSLVPIAALYTDTQYF. The full variable domain, in which reference TRBV5-4 and TRBJ2-3 provide the parts outside the CDR3, is ETGVTQSPTHLIKTRGQQVTLRCSSQSGHNTVSWYQQALGQGPQFIFQYYREEENGRGNFPPRFSGLQFPNYSSELNVNALELDDSALYLCASSLVPIAALYTDTQYFGPGTRLTVL.

This clonotype was recorded only once. A junction end diverges from the germline sequence, so it may reflect a read error. The chain recombines TRBV6-5 with TRBJ2-5; TRBD2 might be the D (6 bases). The CDR3 runs to 9 residues. In germline, CDR1 is MNHEY, CDR2 SVGAGI. The CDR3 DNA sequence: TGCGCGGCGGGAAAGACCCAGTACTTC. This sequence encodes CAAGKTQYF.

The chain joins TRBV27 to TRBJ2-3; D tentatively reads TRBD1 or TRBD2 (5 bases each). V lost 2 bases and J lost 4, with 13 bases in between. Germline V CDR1 and CDR2: MNHEY, SMNVEV (reference sequence). The CDR3 runs to 15 residues. The chain's CDR3 is CASSLKGRRADTQYF. The CDR3 bases are TGTGCCAGCAGTTTAAAGGGGCGGCGGGCAGATACGCAGTATTTT.

J is TRBJ2-7 and V is TRBV13; TRBD2 matches at 11 bases. V gave up 5 bases and J gave up 3 bases; unmatched junction bases: 12. The germline CDR1 and CDR2 sequences are PRHDT and FYEKMQ (reference sequence). The length of the CDR3 is 17 residues. The CDR3 here is CASSGGASGRPLYEQYV. The CDR3 DNA reads as TGTGCCAGCAGCGGCGGGGCTAGCGGGAGGCCGCTCTACGAGCAGTACGTC.

J is TRBJ1-4 and V is TRBV2; D gene ambiguous. Germline lookup yields CDR1 SNHLY and CDR2 FYNNEI. Trimming cost V 11 bases and J 6 bases, with 7 bases left between them. CDR3 length equals 10 residues. The CDR3 loop is CAGHDEKLFF. CDR3 nucleotide sequence: TGTGCCGGGCACGATGAAAAACTGTTTTTT.

A word on this clonotype: The conserved phenylalanine or tryptophan is not found at the CDR3 terminus, so this likely reflects a read error. This chain joins TRBV28 and TRBJ2-3; 7 nucleotides align to TRBD2. The CDR3 has 16 residues. The junction had 15 bases not matched to a gene; V was cut back by 7 bases and J by 5 bases. Per the germline V gene, CDR1 is MDHEN and CDR2 is SYDVKM. CDR3 protein: CASTLTPRGDQDTQYL. CDR3 DNA: TGTGCCAGCACCTTAACCCCCCGGGGGGACCAAGATACGCAGTATCTT.

This chain joins TRBV6-6 and TRBJ1-2; TRBD1 might be the D (5 bases). Germline CDR1 and CDR2: MNHNY and SVGAGI (reference sequence). The germline V and J ends were trimmed by 6 bases and 8 bases, with 16 bases remaining between them. CDR3 length: 13 residues. CDR3 region: CASSPWGEQGYTF. CDR3 in DNA: TGTGCCAGCAGCCCCTGGGGGGAGCAAGGCTACACCTTC.

The chain couples TRBV30 to TRBJ2-3; TRBD2 might be the D (6 bases). The germline CDR1 and CDR2 sequences are GTSNPN and SVGIG (reference sequence). V was trimmed by 2 bases and J by 3 bases, leaving 12 bases between them. The CDR3 covers 14 residues. CDR3 bases: TGTGCCTGGAGTACGCTAGCGAAAACAGATACGCAGTATTTT. It encodes CAWSTLAKTDTQYF.

The gene calls are TRBV9 and TRBJ2-1; D is undetermined. The germline gives CDR1 SGDLS, CDR2 YYNGEE. Trimming left V 6 bases short and J 0 bases short, with 19 bases between. The CDR3 extends over 17 amino acids. CDR3 bases: TGTGCCAGCACCCCTTCCACCTTCACTACCTCCTACAATGAGCAGTTCTTC. Residues: CASTPSTFTTSYNEQFF.

The chain recombines TRBV7-9 with TRBJ2-1; the match to TRBD1 covers 8 bases. The germline gives CDR1 SEHNR, CDR2 FQNEAQ (reference sequence). The J segment lost 4 bases and the V segment lost 4 bases, leaving 3 bases of the junction unmatched. This CDR3 has 14 residues. The CDR3 here is CASSSGGPYNEQFF. Here the CDR3 DNA reads TGTGCCAGCAGCTCAGGGGGCCCATACAATGAGCAGTTCTTC.